What follows describes a single T cell receptor beta chain. This record belongs to a study of shared T cell receptors in the human thymus. Clones were read by immunoSEQ multiplex PCR, and TCRdb kept only the in-frame ones, dropping some. The repertoire includes a few hundred thousand clones, approximately 95% of them detected once, and approximately 0.018% sits in the top ten. The CDR3 sequence is 14 residues long. Trimming left V 8 bases short and J 0 bases short, with 11 bases between. Germline CDR1 reads MNHEY; CDR2 reads SMNVEV (reference sequence). The sequence derives from a human donor. V usage is TRBV27 and J usage is TRBJ1-5; possible D gene TRBD1, 6 bases. Sequencing input: thymocytes. The CDR3 loop is CASAGDHSNQPQHF. CDR3 bases: TGTGCCAGCGCAGGGGATCATAGCAATCAGCCCCAGCATTTT.